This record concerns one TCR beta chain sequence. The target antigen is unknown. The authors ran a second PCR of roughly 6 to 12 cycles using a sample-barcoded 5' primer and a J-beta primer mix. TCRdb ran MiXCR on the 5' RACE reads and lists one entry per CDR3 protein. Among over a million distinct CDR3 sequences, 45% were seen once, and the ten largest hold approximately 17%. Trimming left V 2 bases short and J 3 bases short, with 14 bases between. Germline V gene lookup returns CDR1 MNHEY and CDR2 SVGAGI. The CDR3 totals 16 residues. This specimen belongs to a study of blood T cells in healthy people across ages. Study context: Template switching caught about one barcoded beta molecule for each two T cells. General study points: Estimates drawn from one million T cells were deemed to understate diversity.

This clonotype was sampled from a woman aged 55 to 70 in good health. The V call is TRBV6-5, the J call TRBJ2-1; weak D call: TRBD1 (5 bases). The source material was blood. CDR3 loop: CASSYEETGIYNEQFF. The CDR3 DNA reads TGTGCCAGCAGTTACGAAGAAACAGGAATCTACAATGAGCAGTTCTTC.